This T cell receptor beta chain appears in the sequencing data of a study of blood T cells in healthy people across ages. Findings of the study overall: A strong correlation was seen between TCR beta diversity and naive T cell percentage. What prevented conclusive comparison of naive and antigen-experienced cells was that PBMCs were unsorted.

The CDR3 loop spans 17 amino acids. Germline V lookup: CDR1 MDHEN, CDR2 SYDVKM. The junction had 13 bases not matched to a gene; V was cut back by 5 bases and J by 8 bases. A remark on this clonotype: Its target is unknown.

Alongside a J-beta primer mix, a sample-barcoded 5' primer served in a second PCR lasting roughly 6 to 11 cycles. MiXCR, run by TCRdb on the 5' RACE reads, gives a single entry per CDR3 protein. The table has about 650,000 distinct CDR3 sequences, over 40% seen once. The specimen sequenced was blood. The chain employs TRBV28 and TRBJ2-1; 12 bases are a match to TRBD2. The receptor was derived from a woman of 80 years or more in good health. Here the CDR3 reads CASSLGLAGGGQDEQFF. The CDR3, as DNA: TGTGCCAGCAGTCTAGGCCTAGCGGGAGGGGGTCAGGATGAGCAGTTCTTC.